The 13 T cell receptor beta chains in this list originate from one sample, sequenced in a study of response to subunit inactivated influenza vaccine. TCRdb itself ran the RT-PCR reads through MiXCR, one entry per CDR3 protein. The repertoire consists of around 580,000 distinct CDR3 sequences, with roughly 12% occurring once and the leading ten covering roughly 10%. The specimen was PBMCs from blood, collected on the day of vaccination. These receptor sequences come from a middle-aged man who received an inactivated influenza vaccine.

This clonotype occurred a few times. This rearrangement joins TRBV6-1 to TRBJ2-5, with D unresolved. This CDR3 has 12 residues. Deletions cut 4 bases from V and 5 bases from J, with 8 bases between. Germline CDR1 is MNHNS and CDR2 is SASEGT. The CDR3 region is CASSVDRETQYF. The CDR3 DNA reads TGTGCCAGCAGTGTTGATCGGGAGACCCAGTACTTC.

This clonotype turned up a few times. The V and J genes are TRBV6-5 and TRBJ2-2, with D tentatively TRBD2 (6 bases). Looked up from germline, CDR1 is MNHEY and CDR2 is SVGAGI. Deletions cut 1 base from V and 11 bases from J, with 17 bases between. This CDR3 is 15 amino acids long. The CDR3 loop reads CASSYLVAGTAELFF. As DNA, the CDR3 is TGTGCCAGCAGTTACTTGGTGGCGGGGACCGCCGAGCTGTTTTTT.

This clonotype occurred many times. The V call is TRBV5-1, the J call TRBJ1-2, with D possibly being TRBD1 (6 bases). The V and J ends lost 0 bases and 3 bases respectively, with 12 bases between them. The germline V gene has CDR1 SGHRS and CDR2 YFSETQ. This CDR3 comprises 15 residues. CDR3 sequence (DNA): TGCGCCAGCAGCTTGGTTATCAGGGGAGACTATGGCTACACCTTC. The encoded protein is CASSLVIRGDYGYTF.

The V gene is TRBV3-1, the J gene TRBJ2-1, with 14 bases that match TRBD2. Germline V lookup: CDR1 LGHDT, CDR2 YNNKEL (reference sequence). There are 14 residues in the CDR3. Germline trimming cut 9 bases from V and 6 bases from J; bases unmatched to any gene: 4. DNA for the CDR3: TGTGCCAGTGGACTAGCGGGAGGAATCAATGAGCAGTTCTTC. This sequence encodes CASGLAGGINEQFF.

The chain joins TRBV7-2 to TRBJ2-1; D may match TRBD1 or TRBD2 (5 bases each). The CDR3 has 15 amino acids. V dropped 0 bases and J dropped 9 bases, with 15 bases sitting between them. Germline lookup yields CDR1 SGHTA and CDR2 FQGNSA. For the CDR3, the DNA is TGTGCCAGCAGCTTAGCCTCCGGGGCTGTCGGTGAGCAGTTCTTC. Translation: CASSLASGAVGEQFF.

This clonotype was found a few times. This rearrangement joins TRBV20-1 to TRBJ1-1; D is unresolved. V lost 6 bases, J lost 2 bases, and 13 bases lay in between. CDR3 size: 13 residues. CDR1 DFQATT and CDR2 SNEGSKA come from the germline V gene (reference sequence). CDR3 sequence (DNA): TGCAGTGCCCCAGTCCCAGGAAACACTGAAGCTTTCTTT. Residues: CSAPVPGNTEAFF.

The chain couples TRBV7-2 to TRBJ2-1, with TRBD2 identical over 7 bases. The V and J ends lost 4 bases and 7 bases, in that order; junction bases with no gene match: 10. The CDR3 sequence is 15 residues long. Germline V gene lookup returns CDR1 SGHTA and CDR2 FQGNSA. In nucleotides, the CDR3 is TGTGCCAGCAGCTGGGGGGGGAGTCCGGTGAATGAGCAGTTCTTC. This encodes CASSWGGSPVNEQFF. The full variable domain, with the rest looked up from reference TRBV7-2 and TRBJ2-1, is GAGVSQSPSNKVTEKGKDVELRCDPISGHTALYWYRQSLGQGLEFLIYFQGNSAPDKSGLPSDRFSAERTGGSVSTLTIQRTQQEDSAVYLCASSWGGSPVNEQFFGPGTRLTVL.

This clonotype was counted only a few times. This chain uses TRBV29-1 with TRBJ2-2; 8 bases match TRBD2. The germline gives CDR1 SQVTM, CDR2 ANQGSEA. CDR3 size: 13 residues. The V and J ends lost 6 bases and 1 base, in that order; junction bases with no gene match: 1. CDR3 protein: CSVSGRNTGELFF. The CDR3 coding sequence is TGCAGCGTCAGCGGGAGGAACACCGGGGAGCTGTTTTTT.

The chain carries TRBV6-1 and TRBJ2-1; D is perhaps TRBD1 (8 bases). Germline-derived CDR1 and CDR2 are MNHNS and SASEGT. V gave up 4 bases and J gave up 9 bases, with 16 bases separating them. The CDR3 is 14 residues long. The CDR3 protein is CASSAENRGGEQFF. CDR3 in DNA: TGTGCCAGCAGTGCTGAGAACAGGGGGGGTGAGCAGTTCTTC.

V usage is TRBV6-6 and J usage is TRBJ1-1, with a weak D call TRBD1 (5 bases). Germline-derived CDR1 and CDR2 are MNHNY and SVGAGI (reference sequence). The CDR3 has 13 amino acids. The ends were cut back, 5 bases at V and 3 bases at J, with 10 bases in the middle. The CDR3 bases are TGTGCCAGCAGTCTCCGGGGGTACACTGAAGCTTTCTTT. This sequence encodes CASSLRGYTEAFF.

This clonotype has a handful of counts. The chain carries TRBV10-3 and TRBJ2-3; D call uncertain. Germline V gene sequence: CDR1 ENHRY, CDR2 SYGVKD. The CDR3 totals 13 residues. V was pared by 0 bases and J by 5 bases, with 6 bases between. This CDR3 reads CAISESAGDTQYF. CDR3 DNA sequence: TGTGCCATCAGTGAGTCGGCCGGAGATACGCAGTATTTT.

This clonotype appeared a few times. The chain combines TRBV4-3 with TRBJ2-7; D possibly corresponds to TRBD2 (5 bases). V dropped 3 bases and J dropped 1 base, with 13 bases sitting between them. The germline V gene has CDR1 LGHNA and CDR2 YSLEER. CDR3 length: 15 amino acids. CDR3 nucleotides: TGCGCCAGCAGCCAGGGAGACGGCGGATCCTACGAGCAGTACTTC. Encoded protein: CASSQGDGGSYEQYF.

This clonotype was observed a handful of times. The DNA of the CDR3 is TGTGCCAGCAGCTATAGGACGGGACAGGGCTCTCACGAGCAGTACTTC. It codes for CASSYRTGQGSHEQYF. This chain links TRBV7-8 with TRBJ2-7; 9 nucleotides match TRBD1. The CDR3 has 16 residues. V was clipped by 4 bases and J by 5 bases; unmatched bases: 12. Per germline, CDR1 SGHVS and CDR2 FQNEAQ.